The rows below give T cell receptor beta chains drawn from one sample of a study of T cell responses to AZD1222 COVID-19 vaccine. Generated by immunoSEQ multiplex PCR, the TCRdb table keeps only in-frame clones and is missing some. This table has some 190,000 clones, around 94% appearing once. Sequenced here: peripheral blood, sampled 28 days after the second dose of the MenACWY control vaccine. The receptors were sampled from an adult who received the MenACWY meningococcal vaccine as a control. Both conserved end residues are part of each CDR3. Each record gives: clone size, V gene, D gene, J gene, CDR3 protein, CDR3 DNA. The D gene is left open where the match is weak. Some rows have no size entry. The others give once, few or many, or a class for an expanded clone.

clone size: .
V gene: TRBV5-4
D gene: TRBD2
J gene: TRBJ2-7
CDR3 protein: CASSSPLETSGGAYEQYF
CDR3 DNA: TGTGCCAGCAGCTCCCCTCTCGAGACTAGCGGGGGGGCATACGAGCAGTACTTC

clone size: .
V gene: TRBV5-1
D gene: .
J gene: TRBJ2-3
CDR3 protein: CASSFSGATDTQYF
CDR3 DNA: TGCGCCAGCAGCTTTAGCGGAGCCACAGATACGCAGTATTTT

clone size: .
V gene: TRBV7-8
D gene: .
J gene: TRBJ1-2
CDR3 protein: CASSLNDRALGGYTF
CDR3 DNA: TGTGCCAGCAGCTTAAACGACCGGGCCTTGGGTGGCTACACCTTC

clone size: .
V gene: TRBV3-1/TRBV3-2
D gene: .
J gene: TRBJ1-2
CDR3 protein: CASSQGFQTNYGYTF
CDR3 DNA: TGTGCCAGCAGCCAAGGGTTCCAAACAAACTATGGCTACACCTTC

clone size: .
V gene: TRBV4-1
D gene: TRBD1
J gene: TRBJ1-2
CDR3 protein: CASSQEIGTVPTYGYTF
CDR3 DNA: TGCGCCAGCAGCCAAGAAATTGGGACAGTCCCAACCTATGGCTACACCTTC

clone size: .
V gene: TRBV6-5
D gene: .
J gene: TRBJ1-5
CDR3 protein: CASRPGTRARQPQHF
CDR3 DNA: TGTGCCAGCAGGCCCGGGACACGCGCTAGGCAGCCCCAGCATTTT

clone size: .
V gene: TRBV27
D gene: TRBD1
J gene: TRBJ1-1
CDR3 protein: CASSPGQGISEAFF
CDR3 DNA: TGTGCCAGCAGCCCGGGACAGGGGATTTCCGAAGCTTTCTTT

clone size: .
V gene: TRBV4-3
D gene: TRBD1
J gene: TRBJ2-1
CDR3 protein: CASSQERQGVDEQFF
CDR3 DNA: TGCGCCAGCAGCCAAGAACGACAGGGGGTCGATGAGCAGTTCTTC

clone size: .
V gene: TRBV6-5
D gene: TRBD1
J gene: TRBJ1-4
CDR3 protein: CASTPRGTEKLFF
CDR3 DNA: TGTGCCAGCACCCCCAGGGGGACTGAAAAACTGTTTTTT

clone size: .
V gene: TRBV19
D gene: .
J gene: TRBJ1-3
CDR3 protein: CASSIQGPGNTIYF
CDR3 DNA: TGTGCCAGTAGTATCCAGGGGCCTGGAAACACCATATATTTT

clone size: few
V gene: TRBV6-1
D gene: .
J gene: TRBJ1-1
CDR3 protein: CASSERTGNTEAFF
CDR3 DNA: TGTGCCAGCAGTGAGCGTACAGGGAACACTGAAGCTTTCTTT

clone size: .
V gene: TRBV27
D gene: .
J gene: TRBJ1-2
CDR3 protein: CASRTYREGYTF
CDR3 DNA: TGTGCCAGCAGGACCTACAGGGAGGGCTACACCTTC

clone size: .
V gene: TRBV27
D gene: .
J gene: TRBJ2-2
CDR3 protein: CASSLKGSGELFF
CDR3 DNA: TGTGCCAGCAGTTTAAAGGGATCCGGGGAGCTGTTTTTT

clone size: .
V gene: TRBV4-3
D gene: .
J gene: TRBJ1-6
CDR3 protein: CASSQARDGSPLHF
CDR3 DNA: TGCGCCAGCAGCCAAGCCAGGGACGGTTCACCCCTCCACTTT

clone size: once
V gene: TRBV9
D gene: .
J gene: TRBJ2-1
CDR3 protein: CASSVDPSRYDYNEQFF
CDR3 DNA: TGTGCCAGCAGCGTAGACCCCTCTCGCTACGACTACAATGAGCAGTTCTTC

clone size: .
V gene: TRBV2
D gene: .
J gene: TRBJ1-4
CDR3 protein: CASNAIENEKLFF
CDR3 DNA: TGTGCCAGCAACGCCATTGAGAATGAAAAACTGTTTTTT

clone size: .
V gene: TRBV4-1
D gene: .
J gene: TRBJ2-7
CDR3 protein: CASSPGGGSSYEQYF
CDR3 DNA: TGCGCCAGCAGCCCGGGTGGAGGGAGCTCCTACGAGCAGTACTTC

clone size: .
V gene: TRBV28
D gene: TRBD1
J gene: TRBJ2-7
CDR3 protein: CASSAPGTGRNEQYF
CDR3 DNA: TGTGCCAGCAGTGCGCCCGGGACAGGGAGGAACGAGCAGTACTTC

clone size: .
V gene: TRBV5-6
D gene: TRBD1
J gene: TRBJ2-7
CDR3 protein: CASSSAGQGSYEQYF
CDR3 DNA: TGTGCCAGCAGCTCGGCGGGACAGGGTAGTTACGAGCAGTACTTC

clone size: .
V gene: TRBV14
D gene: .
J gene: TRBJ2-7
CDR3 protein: CASSQDPTYEQYF
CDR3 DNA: TGTGCCAGCAGCCAAGATCCCACCTACGAGCAGTACTTC

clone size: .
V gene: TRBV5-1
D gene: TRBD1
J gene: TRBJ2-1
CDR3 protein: CASSVGTGFDEQFF
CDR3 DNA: TGCGCCAGCAGCGTCGGGACAGGGTTCGATGAGCAGTTCTTC

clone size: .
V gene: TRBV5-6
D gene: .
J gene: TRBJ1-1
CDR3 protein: CASSPPQGGLTEAFF
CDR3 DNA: TGTGCCAGCAGCCCGCCGCAGGGTGGATTGACTGAAGCTTTCTTT

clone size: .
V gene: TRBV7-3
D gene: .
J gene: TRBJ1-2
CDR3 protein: CASSFGQGIVTF
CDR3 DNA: .

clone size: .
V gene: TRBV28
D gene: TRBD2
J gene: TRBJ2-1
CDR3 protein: CAIHPTSGSSYNEQFF
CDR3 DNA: TGTGCCATTCACCCGACTAGCGGGAGCTCCTACAATGAGCAGTTCTTC